In this sample, the clone carrying this TCR beta chain turned up a few times. This entry belongs to a study of T cells after yellow fever vaccination. Findings of the study overall: Of the clonotypes, a small share occurred in both CD4 and CD8 compartments. Most primary-vaccination clones reappeared after the booster (approximately 95% CD4, 75% to 90% CD8).

CDR3 length: 15 amino acids. Trimming took off 4 bases at V and 4 bases at J, with 17 bases between the two ends. The germline CDR1 and CDR2 sequences are LGHDT and YNNKEL (reference sequence). Using its own MiXCR run on the 5' RACE reads, TCRdb lists one record per CDR3 protein. This table has 45,000 to 60,000 distinct CDR3 sequences, 6.5% to 8% appearing once. The input for sequencing was CD8+ T cells not binding an NS4B(214-222) dextramer, sorted from PBMCs, taken more than 35 days after the first yellow fever vaccination. The V gene is TRBV3-1, the J gene TRBJ2-7; D could derive from TRBD1 or TRBD2 (5 bases each). This clonotype originated in a man younger than 35 who received the YFV17D yellow fever vaccine. The CDR3 here is CASSPRGGHAYEQYF. For the CDR3, the DNA is TGTGCCAGCAGCCCAAGGGGCGGGCATGCGTACGAGCAGTACTTC.